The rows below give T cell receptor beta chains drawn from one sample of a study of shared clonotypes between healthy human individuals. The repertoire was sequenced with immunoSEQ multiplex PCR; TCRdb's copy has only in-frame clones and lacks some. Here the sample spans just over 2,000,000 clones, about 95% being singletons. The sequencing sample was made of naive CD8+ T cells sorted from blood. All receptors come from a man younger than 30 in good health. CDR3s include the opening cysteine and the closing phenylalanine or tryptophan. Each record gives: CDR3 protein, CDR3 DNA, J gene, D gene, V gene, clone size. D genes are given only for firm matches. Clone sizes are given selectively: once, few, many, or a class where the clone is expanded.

CDR3: CASSLAGFGTEAFF
DNA: TGTGCCAGCAGTTTAGCGGGTTTCGGAACTGAAGCTTTCTTT
J: TRBJ1-1
D: .
V: TRBV27
size: .

CDR3: CASSYKGRVGGYGYTF
DNA: TGTGCCAGCAGTTACAAGGGGCGCGTGGGAGGATATGGCTACACCTTC
J: TRBJ1-2
D: .
V: TRBV6-5
size: .

CDR3: CASSLGSVGQPQHF
DNA: TGTGCCAGCAGTTTAGGTTCGGTCGGTCAGCCCCAGCATTTT
J: TRBJ1-5
D: .
V: TRBV28
size: .

CDR3: CASSQEGRERAEGKNTEAFF
DNA: TGCGCCAGCAGCCAAGAAGGTAGGGAAAGGGCTGAGGGGAAGAACACTGAAGCTTTCTTT
J: TRBJ1-1
D: .
V: TRBV4-3
size: .

CDR3: CAWSVIQGAGETQYF
DNA: TGTGCCTGGAGTGTAATCCAGGGGGCTGGAGAGACCCAGTACTTC
J: TRBJ2-5
D: TRBD1
V: TRBV30
size: .

CDR3: CASSEASGQGGYEQYF
DNA: TGTGCCAGCAGTGAAGCGTCGGGACAGGGGGGTTACGAGCAGTACTTC
J: TRBJ2-7
D: TRBD1
V: TRBV6-1
size: .

CDR3: CASSLVGPEAFF
DNA: TGCGCCAGCAGCTTGGTGGGACCTGAAGCTTTCTTT
J: TRBJ1-1
D: .
V: TRBV5-1
size: .

CDR3: CASSELEIQETQYF
DNA: TGTGCCAGCAGTGAACTTGAGATTCAAGAGACCCAGTACTTC
J: TRBJ2-5
D: .
V: TRBV2
size: .

CDR3: CASSGGIGYEQYF
DNA: TGTGCCAGCAGTGGGGGAATTGGGTACGAGCAGTACTTC
J: TRBJ2-7
D: .
V: TRBV6-5
size: .

CDR3: CASSRTRIGTDTQYF
DNA: TGTGCCAGCAGCCGGACTAGGATCGGAACAGATACGCAGTATTTT
J: TRBJ2-3
D: TRBD2
V: TRBV7-2
size: .

CDR3: CASSLAQGGYEQYF
DNA: TGTGCCAGCAGTTTAGCACAGGGAGGCTACGAGCAGTACTTC
J: TRBJ2-7
D: .
V: TRBV27
size: .

CDR3: CALGAGGTLEQYF
DNA: TGTGCCCTGGGGGCAGGGGGGACCCTAGAGCAGTACTTC
J: TRBJ2-7
D: .
V: TRBV30
size: .

CDR3: CASSLAGPTEAFF
DNA: TGTGCCAGCAGCTTGGCCGGGCCCACTGAAGCTTTCTTT
J: TRBJ1-1
D: .
V: TRBV5-6
size: .

CDR3: CASSQEWDRGRWDYEQYF
DNA: TGCGCCAGCAGCCAGGAATGGGATCGGGGACGATGGGACTACGAGCAGTACTTC
J: TRBJ2-7
D: .
V: TRBV4-1
size: .

CDR3: CASRGGNQPQHF
DNA: TGTGCCAGTAGGGGGGGCAATCAGCCCCAGCATTTT
J: TRBJ1-5
D: .
V: TRBV19
size: .

CDR3: CASTWVGSYEQYF
DNA: TGTGCCAGCACCTGGGTGGGCTCCTACGAGCAGTACTTC
J: TRBJ2-7
D: .
V: TRBV5-6
size: .

CDR3: CASSEARLLLAQYF
DNA: TGTGCCAGCAGTGAAGCCAGACTCCTGTTGGCCCAGTACTTC
J: TRBJ2-5
D: .
V: TRBV6-1
size: .

CDR3: CASQGGFSYGYTF
DNA: TGTGCCAGCCAGGGGGGCTTTAGCTATGGCTACACCTTC
J: TRBJ1-2
D: TRBD1
V: TRBV6-5
size: .

CDR3: CASRTGTGGYYGYTF
DNA: TGTGCCAGCAGGACGGGGACAGGGGGATACTATGGCTACACCTTC
J: TRBJ1-2
D: TRBD1
V: TRBV6-5
size: once

CDR3: CASSFKDSQETQYF
DNA: TGTGCCAGCAGCTTCAAGGACTCCCAAGAGACCCAGTACTTC
J: TRBJ2-5
D: .
V: TRBV5-4
size: .

CDR3: CASSPRGDSTYEQYF
DNA: TGCGCCAGCAGCCCCAGGGGGGACAGCACCTACGAGCAGTACTTC
J: TRBJ2-7
D: .
V: TRBV4-1
size: .

CDR3: CASSSSPPIGTSNEQFF
DNA: TGCGCCAGCAGCTCCTCCCCCCCAATAGGGACTAGTAATGAGCAGTTCTTC
J: TRBJ2-1
D: TRBD2
V: TRBV4-1
size: .

CDR3: CASSQDDPGAGGYTF
DNA: TGCGCCAGCAGCCAAGATGATCCGGGGGCAGGGGGCTACACCTTC
J: TRBJ1-2
D: .
V: TRBV4-1
size: .

CDR3: CASSYSSGEFQFEQYF
DNA: TGTGCCAGCAGTTACTCTAGCGGGGAGTTTCAATTCGAGCAGTACTTC
J: TRBJ2-7
D: TRBD2
V: TRBV6-5
size: .

CDR3: CASSYRREGYEQYF
DNA: TGTGCCAGCAGTTACAGGCGGGAGGGGTACGAGCAGTACTTC
J: TRBJ2-7
D: TRBD2
V: TRBV6-5
size: .

CDR3: CASSYRQGTPLHF
DNA: TGTGCCAGCAGTTACAGGCAGGGGACACCCCTCCACTTT
J: TRBJ1-6
D: .
V: TRBV6-5
size: .

CDR3: CASSSGHPYEQYF
DNA: TGTGCCAGCAGCTCGGGGCATCCTTACGAGCAGTACTTC
J: TRBJ2-7
D: .
V: TRBV6-1
size: .

CDR3: CASSLDRVGYEQYF
DNA: TGCGCCAGCAGCCTGGACAGAGTCGGCTACGAGCAGTACTTC
J: TRBJ2-7
D: .
V: TRBV5-1
size: .

CDR3: CASTEDSATNYGYTF
DNA: TGCGCCAGCACTGAGGACAGCGCAACTAACTATGGCTACACCTTC
J: TRBJ1-2
D: .
V: TRBV10-2
size: .

CDR3: CASSMVPNTGELFF
DNA: TGTGCCAGTAGTATGGTCCCGAACACCGGGGAGCTGTTTTTT
J: TRBJ2-2
D: .
V: TRBV19
size: .

CDR3: CASSVGGSGYEQYF
DNA: TGTGCCAGCAGCGTAGGGGGTAGCGGTTACGAGCAGTACTTC
J: TRBJ2-7
D: .
V: TRBV9
size: few

CDR3: CASSQESVNTEAFF
DNA: TGCGCCAGCAGCCAAGAATCGGTTAACACTGAAGCTTTCTTT
J: TRBJ1-1
D: .
V: TRBV4-1
size: .

CDR3: CAISGNGGSRDEQFF
DNA: TGTGCCATCAGTGGTAACGGGGGATCAAGAGATGAGCAGTTCTTC
J: TRBJ2-1
D: .
V: TRBV10-3
size: .

CDR3: CASSSRVVPTDTQYF
DNA: TGTGCCAGCAGCTCCCGGGTAGTCCCAACAGATACGCAGTATTTT
J: TRBJ2-3
D: .
V: TRBV7-9
size: .

CDR3: CASSQRTSGELFF
DNA: TGCGCCAGCAGCCAACGAACATCCGGGGAGCTGTTTTTT
J: TRBJ2-2
D: .
V: TRBV4-1
size: .

CDR3: CASSWWEGGTDTQYF
DNA: TGTGCCAGCAGTTGGTGGGAGGGTGGCACAGATACGCAGTATTTT
J: TRBJ2-3
D: TRBD2
V: TRBV27
size: .

CDR3: CASSWRESSYEQYF
DNA: TGTGCCAGCAGTTGGCGGGAAAGCTCCTACGAGCAGTACTTC
J: TRBJ2-7
D: .
V: TRBV27
size: .

CDR3: CASSQEWSLNTEAFF
DNA: TGCGCCAGCAGCCAAGAGTGGTCCTTGAACACTGAAGCTTTCTTT
J: TRBJ1-1
D: .
V: TRBV4-1
size: .

CDR3: CASSWMGSLETQYF
DNA: TGTGCCAGCAGCTGGATGGGGAGTTTGGAGACCCAGTACTTC
J: TRBJ2-5
D: .
V: TRBV5-4
size: .

CDR3: CASSVEDGSTYEQYF
DNA: TGTGCCAGCAGCGTAGAGGACGGGAGTACCTACGAGCAGTACTTC
J: TRBJ2-7
D: .
V: TRBV9
size: .

CDR3: CASSVVAEGRNEQYF
DNA: TGTGCCAGCAGCGTAGTGGCGGAGGGGCGGAACGAGCAGTACTTC
J: TRBJ2-7
D: .
V: TRBV9
size: .

CDR3: CASSLLQGGYEQYF
DNA: TGTGCCAGCAGCTTACTCCAGGGTGGGTACGAGCAGTACTTC
J: TRBJ2-7
D: .
V: TRBV7-9
size: .

CDR3: CASSPGPRPTDTQYF
DNA: TGTGCCAGCAGCCCGGGACCCCGCCCCACAGATACGCAGTATTTT
J: TRBJ2-3
D: .
V: TRBV7-9
size: .

CDR3: CASSLVDSYEQYF
DNA: TGTGCCAGCAGCTTAGTTGACAGCTACGAGCAGTACTTC
J: TRBJ2-7
D: .
V: TRBV7-9
size: .

CDR3: CASSVSGGTDTQYF
DNA: TGTGCCAGCAGCGTTAGCGGGGGCACAGATACGCAGTATTTT
J: TRBJ2-3
D: TRBD2
V: TRBV9
size: .

CDR3: CASSQDIGRLSSYEQYF
DNA: TGCGCCAGCAGCCAAGATATTGGCAGGCTGAGCTCCTACGAGCAGTACTTC
J: TRBJ2-7
D: .
V: TRBV4-1
size: .

CDR3: CASSPEGKGPDTQYF
DNA: TGTGCCAGCAGCCCAGAGGGGAAGGGGCCAGATACGCAGTATTTT
J: TRBJ2-3
D: .
V: TRBV13
size: .

CDR3: CASSSYGRWDFFSNQPQHF
DNA: TGTGCCAGCAGCTCATACGGCCGCTGGGACTTTTTTAGCAATCAGCCCCAGCATTTT
J: TRBJ1-5
D: .
V: TRBV7-8
size: .

CDR3: CASSVSHGDASYEQYF
DNA: TGTGCCAGCAGTGTCTCACACGGGGACGCATCCTACGAGCAGTACTTC
J: TRBJ2-7
D: .
V: TRBV6-1
size: .

CDR3: CASTTKGTYNEQFF
DNA: TGTGCCAGCACCACTAAGGGGACTTACAATGAGCAGTTCTTC
J: TRBJ2-1
D: .
V: TRBV6-5
size: .

CDR3: CSSPEWSGNGYTF
DNA: TGCAGCTCACCCGAGTGGTCGGGAAATGGCTACACCTTC
J: TRBJ1-2
D: .
V: TRBV29-1
size: .

CDR3: CATSGHVEGSSYNEQFF
DNA: TGTGCCACCAGCGGACACGTGGAGGGTAGCTCCTACAATGAGCAGTTCTTC
J: TRBJ2-1
D: .
V: TRBV15
size: .

CDR3: CASSSGEQGAYEQYF
DNA: TGTGCCAGCAGCTCAGGTGAACAGGGAGCCTACGAGCAGTACTTC
J: TRBJ2-7
D: .
V: TRBV7-9
size: .

CDR3: CASSPHPLAGSYEQYF
DNA: TGTGCCAGCAGCCCCCATCCCCTAGCGGGATCCTACGAGCAGTACTTC
J: TRBJ2-7
D: TRBD2
V: TRBV14
size: .

CDR3: CASSVEGRASTDTQYF
DNA: TGTGCCAGCAGCGTAGAAGGAAGAGCTAGCACAGATACGCAGTATTTT
J: TRBJ2-3
D: .
V: TRBV9
size: .

CDR3: CASSFGLGSTYEQYF
DNA: TGTGCCAGCAGCTTTGGTCTCGGGTCGACCTACGAGCAGTACTTC
J: TRBJ2-7
D: .
V: TRBV11-2
size: .

CDR3: CAWSVRQGGETQYF
DNA: TGTGCCTGGAGTGTACGACAGGGGGGAGAGACCCAGTACTTC
J: TRBJ2-5
D: TRBD1
V: TRBV30
size: .

CDR3: CAISEAGQQNEKLFF
DNA: TGTGCCATCAGTGAGGCGGGACAGCAAAATGAAAAACTGTTTTTT
J: TRBJ1-4
D: TRBD1
V: TRBV10-3
size: .

CDR3: CASTLGQGYEQYF
DNA: TGTGCCAGCACCCTAGGGCAGGGCTACGAGCAGTACTTC
J: TRBJ2-7
D: .
V: TRBV28
size: .